This T cell receptor beta chain emerged from a study of CD8 T cells in Susac syndrome. CD8+ and CD4+ T cells circulating in blood were sequenced for TCR beta. Included as multiple sclerosis controls were treatment-naive patients who had stable or active relapsing-remitting disease. Negative isolation was applied to CD8+ and CD4+ T cells, and FACS enrichment was applied to TEMRA cells. Roughly 0.5 to 1 ug RNA was reverse transcribed with random hexamers. The TCR beta CDR3 was amplified by immunoSEQ multiplex PCR across 54 Vbeta, 13 Jbeta. TCRdb fed the immunoSEQ multiplex PCR reads into MiXCR, producing one record per CDR3 protein. The repertoire holds about 52,000 distinct CDR3 sequences, around 93% seen once, with about 0.54% in the top ten. The sequencing sample was made of CD8+ T cells from PBMCs. This receptor was taken from a human donor with multiple sclerosis.

This CDR3 reads CASSLAGRTYEQYF. CDR3 DNA sequence: TGTGCCAGCAGCTTAGCTGGCAGGACCTACGAGCAGTACTTC. V gene TRBV27 combines with J gene TRBJ2-7; no clear D. The CDR3 extends over 14 amino acids. Germline lookup yields CDR1 MNHEY and CDR2 SMNVEV (reference sequence). V was shortened by 6 bases and J by 2 bases, with 14 bases between the two germline ends.